The clone carrying this T cell receptor (beta chain) was seen a few times. What it recognizes is unknown. Expressed TCRB transcripts were sequenced, since all the RNA that had been isolated was reverse transcribed. For naive, central memory and regulatory T cell samples, reads averaged around 3.8 million. Profiling relied on immunoSEQ multiplex PCR, and the TCRdb table lists in-frame clones only, not all of them. This table holds roughly 260,000 clones, 11% found once. This entry is derived from a study of beta chain features in type 1 diabetes. Whole-study results and caveats: Moderate but significant shortening of TCRB CDR3s was recorded in all four CD4+ subsets from Type 1 diabetes patients.

Via the markers CD45RO/CCR7/CD25/CD127/CD95/CD27, stem cell-like memory, regulatory, central memory and naive CD4+ cells were sorted. Germline CDR1 is SNHLY and CDR2 is FYNNEI. This CDR3 is 14 amino acids long. Trimming cost V 5 bases and J 2 bases, with 12 bases left between them. This clonotype originated in a man younger than 40 with type 1 diabetes. The chain combines TRBV2 with TRBJ2-5; D may be TRBD2 (7 bases). The sequenced sample consisted of naive CD4+ T cells from blood. The CDR3 reads CASSPGGLQETQYF. The CDR3 DNA reads as TGTGCCAGCAGTCCGGGGGGCCTGCAAGAGACCCAGTACTTC.